This T cell receptor (beta chain) appears in the sequencing data of a study of CD8 T cells in ankylosing spondylitis. Whole-study findings and limits: Clones tied to disease were said to be significantly enriched in matched ankylosing spondylitis synovial fluid. Within peripheral blood, clones linked to disease were CD8+ and relatively rare. The study identified a TCR beta motif of fewer than 10 highly homologous variants that appeared characteristic of ankylosing spondylitis blood.

TCRdb itself ran the 5' RACE reads through MiXCR, one entry per CDR3 protein. The sample consists of fewer than 650,000 distinct CDR3 sequences, 12% of them appearing once. The sample holds a few counts of this clonotype. Its specificity is not known. This CDR3 has 17 amino acids. V lost 0 bases to trimming and J lost 0 bases; unmatched junction nucleotides: 2. Germline lookup yields CDR1 KGHSH and CDR2 LQKENI. Sequencing was performed on blood, either unsorted or a sorted T cell fraction (not recorded which). The sequence came from a male donor with ankylosing spondylitis. V gene TRBV18 combines with J gene TRBJ1-1; 12 nucleotides match TRBD1. CDR3 in amino acids: CASSPPGTGGLNTEAFF. The CDR3 bases are TGTGCCAGCTCACCACCCGGGACAGGGGGCTTGAACACTGAAGCTTTCTTT.